The clone carrying this T cell receptor (beta chain) was observed once. As yet, its antigen is unknown. This sample stems from a study of T cell repertoires in ileal Crohn's disease. Study context: Median disease duration was approximately eight years; about 37% smoked at surgery. Surgery for a complication: stricturing in roughly 60%, penetrating in about 40%. Study-level findings and limits: Sorted CD8 T cells held more high-frequency clones than CD4. Endoscopic recurrence occurred in every patient whose clonality exceeded 26.8%.

Data came from immunoSEQ multiplex PCR; TCRdb stores just in-frame clones and leaves some out. The table lists approximately 8,200 clones, roughly 80% of them singletons, with approximately 8.4% in the top ten. CDR1 and CDR2 (germline): MNHEY, SMNVEV (reference sequence). The CDR3 is 13 residues long. The trim removed 6 bases at V and 6 bases at J, leaving 3 bases unmatched. The origin of this receptor is an adult with Crohn's disease. The chain carries TRBV27 and TRBJ2-2, with TRBD1 identical over 8 bases. The sequencing sample was made of ileal tissue. CDR3: CASRRTGPGELFF. CDR3 nucleotide sequence: TGTGCCAGCAGGAGGACAGGGCCCGGGGAGCTGTTTTTT.